The sequence of this TCR beta chain was determined in a study of OX40 agonist ivuxolimab in advanced cancers. CDR3 length: 12 residues. Germline V CDR1 and CDR2: SNHLY, FYNNEI. V lost 8 bases to trimming and J lost 0 bases, with 5 bases between them. Sequenced by immunoSEQ multiplex PCR; TCRdb stores in-frame clones only, minus some. This table holds tens of thousands of clones, around four fifths found once. This specimen consisted of CD4+ or CD8+ T cells sorted from blood, obtained in a trial of the OX40 agonist ivuxolimab. The clonotype originates from an adult with an advanced solid tumor such as melanoma, head and neck, liver or kidney cancer. The chain has TRBV2 and TRBJ1-3; no reliable D call. CDR3 DNA sequence: TGTGCCAGCGGCAGCTCTGGAAACACCATATATTTT. This translates into CASGSSGNTIYF.